This T cell receptor beta chain was recorded in a study of blood T cell repertoires in COVID-19. The wider study: Whether acute or convalescent, the COVID-19 samples came from the United States, Italy and Spain.

Clinical histories supplied by participants themselves formed the basis of cohort assignment. Recovery among Cohort 3 donors was established by two negative PCRs, clearance, or symptom resolution. V lost 7 bases, J lost 11 bases, and 20 bases lay in between. Germline-derived CDR1 and CDR2 are MDHEN and SYDVKM. This CDR3 comprises 14 residues. Authors' methods: Scientists estimated how many nucleated cells there were by amplifying reference gene primers. TCRdb's copy holds only in-frame clones and misses some; the assay was immunoSEQ multiplex PCR. That table gives V, J and clone size, and the DNA gave D and trimming. The sample consists of roughly 180,000 clones, approximately 85% of them appearing once. This clone was seen only once.

The origin of this receptor is a woman under 40 who had recovered from COVID-19. The source material was PBMCs or T cells enriched from blood (not recorded which). This chain connects TRBV28 to TRBJ1-4; possible D gene TRBD1, 6 bases. The CDR3 protein is CASTWGRELQKLFF. The CDR3 bases are TGTGCCAGCACTTGGGGGCGTGAGTTACAGAAACTGTTTTTT.